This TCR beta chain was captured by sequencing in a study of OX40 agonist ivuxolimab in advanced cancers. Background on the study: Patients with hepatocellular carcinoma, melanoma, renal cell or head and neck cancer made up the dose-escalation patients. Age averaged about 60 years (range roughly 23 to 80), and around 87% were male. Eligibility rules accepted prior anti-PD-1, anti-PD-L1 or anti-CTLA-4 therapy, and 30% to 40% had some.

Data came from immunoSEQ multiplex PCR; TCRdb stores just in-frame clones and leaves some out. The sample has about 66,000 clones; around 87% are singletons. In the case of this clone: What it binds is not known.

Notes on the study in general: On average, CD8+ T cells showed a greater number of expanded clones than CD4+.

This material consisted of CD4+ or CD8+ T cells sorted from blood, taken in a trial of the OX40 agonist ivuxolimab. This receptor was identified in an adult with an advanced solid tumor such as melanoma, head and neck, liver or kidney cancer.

CDR3 bases: TGTGCCAGCAGTCCCAGGACACTGGGTGACCAGAATTACTACGAGCAGTACTTC. It translates to CASSPRTLGDQNYYEQYF. J is TRBJ2-7 and V is TRBV27, with D possibly being TRBD1 (5 bases). V lost 5 bases to trimming and J lost 3 bases, with 26 bases between them. The CDR3 extends over 18 amino acids. Germline CDR1 is MNHEY and CDR2 is SMNVEV (reference sequence).